This is a list of T cell receptor beta chains from one sample in a study of control samples from healthy donors and cancer patients. Some clones are missing from TCRdb's copy, which holds only in-frame ones; the method was immunoSEQ multiplex PCR. The data contain roughly 190,000 clones, around 90% of them singletons. Sequencing was done on a sample of blood. These receptor sequences come from a man aged 25-45 years in good health. Both conserved end residues are part of each CDR3. The D gene is left open where the match is weak. Some rows mark clone size as missing; the rest say once, few, many or name a class of expanded clone.

v_gene	d_gene	abundance	j_gene	CDR3nt	CDR3aa
TRBV13	TRBD1	.	TRBJ2-7	TGTGCCAGCAGCAATCGACAGGGGGCCTACGAGCAGTACTTC	CASSNRQGAYEQYF
TRBV6-6	.	.	TRBJ1-2	TGTGCCAGCAGTTACCTAGGTCCCCCTCACACCTTC	CASSYLGPPHTF
TRBV25-1	.	.	TRBJ1-4	TGTGCCAGCAGTGATCCGGGAGTGAAAGGTGAAAAACTGTTTTTT	CASSDPGVKGEKLFF
TRBV9	.	.	TRBJ1-2	TGTGCCAGCAGCGTTGGTAGGGGAGGGCTCTATGGCTACACCTTC	CASSVGRGGLYGYTF
TRBV5-1	TRBD2	.	TRBJ2-2	TGCGCCAGCACCTTACCCGGACTAGACGGGGAGCTGTTTTTT	CASTLPGLDGELFF
TRBV19	.	.	TRBJ1-1	TGTGCCAGTAGGAGGGACGGAAGGAACACTGAAGCTTTCTTT	CASRRDGRNTEAFF
TRBV5-1	TRBD1	.	TRBJ2-3	TGCGCCAGCAGGTCCGGACAGGGACCAGATACGCAGTATTTT	CASRSGQGPDTQYF
TRBV12-3/TRBV12-4	.	.	TRBJ1-1	TGTGCCAGCAGCCCTGGATCCACTGAAGCTTTCTTT	CASSPGSTEAFF
TRBV6-5	.	.	TRBJ1-4	TGTGCCAGCAGTTACTACAGTCCGGATACTAATGAAAAACTGTTTTTT	CASSYYSPDTNEKLFF
TRBV12-3/TRBV12-4	TRBD1	.	TRBJ1-5	TGTGCCAGCATGGGACAGGATCAGCCCCAGCATTTT	CASMGQDQPQHF
TRBV6-1	TRBD1	.	TRBJ2-6	TGTGCCAGCAGTGAAATCGGAGACAGGGGCTCTGGGGCCAACGTCCTGACTTTC	CASSEIGDRGSGANVLTF
TRBV10-3	.	.	TRBJ2-5	TGTGCCATCCTCCGGGCGCTTGGGGAGACCCAGTACTTC	CAILRALGETQYF
TRBV21-1	.	.	TRBJ2-2	TGTGCCGGCACGAGGACCGGGGAGCTGTTTTTT	CAGTRTGELFF
TRBV11-2	.	.	TRBJ2-3	TGTGCCAGCAGCTTAGAGGGGTTAACAGATACGCAGTATTTT	CASSLEGLTDTQYF
TRBV13	.	.	TRBJ2-1	TGTGCCAGCAGCTTCTACTCAACGGGACAAAGAGAAAATGAGCAGTTCTTC	CASSFYSTGQRENEQFF
TRBV2	.	once	TRBJ1-4	TGTGCCAGCAGTACTACAGGGGAAAAACTGTTTTTT	CASSTTGEKLFF
TRBV4-1	.	.	TRBJ2-3	TGCGCCAGCAGCCAAGTCCCTTTTGTGGCAGATACGCAGTATTTT	CASSQVPFVADTQYF
TRBV7-9	TRBD2	.	TRBJ2-3	TGTGCCAGCAGCTCAGCGGGGAGCACAGATACGCAGTATTTT	CASSSAGSTDTQYF
TRBV30	.	.	TRBJ2-2	TGTGCCTGGAGCTGGGCGGGGGCCCCCGGGGAGCTGTTTTTT	CAWSWAGAPGELFF
TRBV5-5	.	.	TRBJ2-7	TGTGCCAGCAGCTCGTCCTGGACGGAGTCCTACGAGCAGTACTTC	CASSSSWTESYEQYF
TRBV14	TRBD2	.	TRBJ2-3	TGTGCCAGCAGCCAACCGGGACTAGCTAACGCAGATACGCAGTATTTT	CASSQPGLANADTQYF
TRBV5-1	TRBD1	.	TRBJ1-2	TGCGCCAGCAGCTTCTTACTTCCGGGACAGGGCGGCTATGGCTACACCTTC	CASSFLLPGQGGYGYTF
TRBV6-5	.	once	TRBJ1-3	TGTGCCAGCAGTAACGGAGGATCTGGAAACACCATATATTTT	CASSNGGSGNTIYF
TRBV27	.	.	TRBJ2-3	TGTGCCAGCAGTCCCAGCCCCAACACAGATACGCAGTATTTT	CASSPSPNTDTQYF
TRBV6-2/TRBV6-3	.	.	TRBJ1-5	TGTGCCAGCAGTTATGGGACGGTAAATCAGCCCCAGCATTTT	CASSYGTVNQPQHF
TRBV24-1	TRBD2	.	TRBJ2-3	TGTGCCACCAGGGGACTAGCCGTCACAGATACGCAGTATTTT	CATRGLAVTDTQYF
TRBV27	TRBD1	.	TRBJ1-6	TGTGCCCGGCAACAGGACAGGAATTCACCCCTCCACTTT	CARQQDRNSPLHF
TRBV18	.	.	TRBJ1-3	TGTGCCAGCTCACCACGGGGGGGGCGCGGAAACACCATATATTTT	CASSPRGGRGNTIYF
TRBV5-1	.	.	TRBJ1-2	TGCGCCAGCAGCCCGGACTTACGGGGCTATGGCTACACCTTC	CASSPDLRGYGYTF
TRBV27	TRBD1	.	TRBJ1-2	TGTGCCAGCAGTTTAGTCCCCGGGACAGGGGGCGCGGGTCGCAATGGCTACACCTTC	CASSLVPGTGGAGRNGYTF
TRBV11-2	.	.	TRBJ1-1	TGTGCCAGCAGCCGCGACTTATCCGGGGGCACTGAAGCTTTCTTT	CASSRDLSGGTEAFF
TRBV3-1/TRBV3-2	.	.	TRBJ2-7	TGTGCCAGCAGCCAAGTTGTGGGGGGCTACGAGCAGTACTTC	CASSQVVGGYEQYF
TRBV14	.	.	TRBJ1-3	TGTGCCAGCAGTCCTAATTGGATTGGGGACCGAGACTCTGGAAACACCATATATTTT	CASSPNWIGDRDSGNTIYF
TRBV2	.	.	TRBJ1-3	TGTGCCAGCAGCCACGGGGCGGAACCTGGAAACACCATATATTTT	CASSHGAEPGNTIYF
TRBV19	.	.	TRBJ1-4	TGTGCCAGTAGCGCAGGGGAGGAAAAACTGTTTTTT	CASSAGEEKLFF
TRBV12-5	.	.	TRBJ1-5	TGTGCTAGTGGTTTGGGGACAGATAGCAATCAGCCCCAGCATTTT	CASGLGTDSNQPQHF
TRBV7-8	.	.	TRBJ2-3	TGTGCCAGCAGCTTAGAGACACTCCCCACAGATACGCAGTATTTT	CASSLETLPTDTQYF
TRBV5-6	.	.	TRBJ2-1	TGTGCCAGCAGCCGAGGGGATCGGAATGAGCAGTTCTTC	CASSRGDRNEQFF
TRBV7-9	TRBD2	.	TRBJ2-1	TGTGCCAGCAGCAGCTTTGGGACTAGCGGGGGCCACAATGAGCAGTTCTTC	CASSSFGTSGGHNEQFF
TRBV27	.	.	TRBJ1-5	TGTGCCAGCATCCAACAGGGAAGGCCCCAGCATTTT	CASIQQGRPQHF
TRBV12-3/TRBV12-4	.	.	TRBJ2-7	TGTGCCAGCAGTTTAGCGGCCGGGGTTGAGCAGTACTTC	CASSLAAGVEQYF
TRBV11-2	TRBD2	.	TRBJ2-7	TGTGCCAGCAGCCCTCGGGCGGGGGACTCCTACGAGCAGTACTTC	CASSPRAGDSYEQYF